This entry lists 27 T cell receptor beta chains sequenced from one sample in a study of naive and memory T cell subsets. A UMI-containing oligonucleotide was joined by 3' ligation to the TCR cDNA template. The SP2 primer and nested alpha and beta constant region primers amplified ligated cDNA in four rounds. TCRdb reanalysed the 5' RACE reads using MiXCR and keeps one entry per CDR3 protein. The table includes about 48,000 distinct CDR3 sequences, 4.7% detected once. Every receptor here comes from a female donor in good health.

The table lists this clonotype with many counts. The chain uses TRBV7-2 and TRBJ2-3; D perhaps matches TRBD2 (5 bases). Trimming took off 1 base at V and 0 bases at J, with 11 bases between the two ends. The CDR3 spans 16 residues. CDR1 is SGHTA, CDR2 FQGNSA, per germline. CDR3 amino acids: CASSLGGGQSTDTQYF. Written as DNA, the CDR3 is TGTGCCAGCAGCTTAGGTGGCGGGCAAAGCACAGATACGCAGTATTTT. Full variable domain (remainder filled in from reference TRBV7-2 and TRBJ2-3): GAGVSQSPSNKVTEKGKDVELRCDPISGHTALYWYRQSLGQGLEFLIYFQGNSAPDKSGLPSDRFSAERTGGSVSTLTIQRTQQEDSAVYLCASSLGGGQSTDTQYFGPGTRLTVL.

A few counts support this clonotype. The CDR3 spells CATSNRDRSYEQYF. CDR3 sequence (DNA): TGTGCCACCAGCAACCGGGACAGAAGCTACGAGCAGTACTTC. The genes are TRBV15 and TRBJ2-7, with TRBD1 matching 7 bases. The CDR3 is 14 residues long. V was clipped by 4 bases and J by 3 bases; unmatched bases: 6. Germline assignment: CDR1 LNHNV and CDR2 YYDKDF (reference sequence).

In this sample, this clonotype turned up many times. V gene TRBV30 combines with J gene TRBJ1-1; D is uncertain. Germline assignment: CDR1 GTSNPN and CDR2 SVGIG (reference sequence). The ends were cut back, 4 bases at V and 1 base at J, with 10 bases in the middle. The CDR3 has 13 residues. CDR3 loop: CAWTVRQNTEAFF. The CDR3 DNA reads as TGTGCCTGGACAGTAAGACAGAACACTGAAGCTTTCTTT.

The table lists this clonotype with many counts. This sequence joins TRBV27 and TRBJ2-6; D call uncertain. This CDR3 contains 15 residues. Trimming removed 5 bases from V and 4 bases from J, with 12 bases in between. Germline lookup yields CDR1 MNHEY and CDR2 SMNVEV (reference sequence). CDR3 bases: TGTGCCAGCAGTGTCCTACGTCACGGGGCCAACGTCCTGACTTTC. It encodes CASSVLRHGANVLTF. The whole variable domain, remainder taken from reference TRBV27 and TRBJ2-6, is EAQVTQNPRYLITVTGKKLTVTCSQNMNHEYMSWYRQDPGLGLRQIYYSMNVEVTDKGDVPEGYKVSRKEKRNFPLILESPSPNQTSLYFCASSVLRHGANVLTFGAGSRLTVL.

There are many counts of this clonotype. CDR3 amino acids: CASEGPIYNEQFF. CDR3 in DNA: TGTGCCAGCGAGGGGCCTATATACAATGAGCAGTTCTTC. The chain couples TRBV6-2 or TRBV6-3 to TRBJ2-1; D may be TRBD1 or TRBD2 (5 bases each). CDR3 length: 13 amino acids. With 8 bases removed from V and 4 bases from J, the gap between germline ends came to 12 bases. The germline V gene has CDR1 MNHEY and CDR2 SVGEGT.

In this sample, this clonotype turned up a few times. The chain carries TRBV29-1 and TRBJ2-6; D call uncertain. Per germline, CDR1 SQVTM and CDR2 ANQGSEA. The CDR3 contains 21 residues. V lost 5 bases, J lost 0 bases, and 29 bases lay in between. CDR3 DNA: TGCAGCGTTCCCGCACCCCCTCCGGGTGAGCCGACCAGCTCTGGGGCCAACGTCCTGACTTTC. Translated: CSVPAPPPGEPTSSGANVLTF.

At least ten counts were recorded for this clonotype. This chain uses TRBV12-3 or TRBV12-4 with TRBJ2-1; 12 bases are a match to TRBD2. Germline trimming cut 6 bases from V and 0 bases from J; bases unmatched to any gene: 6. The length of the CDR3 is 17 residues. The CDR3 nucleotides are TGTGCCAGCAGCCCGACTAGCGGGAGAAGCTCCTACAATGAGCAGTTCTTC. Its protein is CASSPTSGRSSYNEQFF.

Regarding this clonotype: Being one base from a much bigger clone, this may be a read error. The V call is TRBV5-1, the J call TRBJ2-2; 12 positions match TRBD2. The CDR3 has 16 residues. After removal of 1 base from V and 5 bases from J, the junction contained 3 bases not matched to a gene. The germline CDR1 and CDR2 sequences are SGHRS and YFSETQ. The CDR3 is CASSLKTSGSTGELFF. CDR3 in DNA: TGCGCCAGCAGCTTGAAGACTAGCGGGAGTACCGGGGAGCTGTTTTTT. Using reference TRBV5-1 and TRBJ2-2 for the parts outside the CDR3, the full variable domain is KAGVTQTPRYLIKTRGQQVTLSCSPISGHRSVSWYQQTPGQGLQFLFEYFSETQRNKGNFPGRFSGRQFSNSRSEMNVSTLELGDSALYLCASSLKTSGSTGELFFGEGSRLTVL.

This clonotype was found many times. The J gene is TRBJ2-3, the V gene TRBV19; D gene unclear. Germline lookup yields CDR1 LNHDA and CDR2 SQIVND (reference sequence). CDR3 length: 13 amino acids. Trimming left V 3 bases short and J 4 bases short, with 8 bases between. This chain's CDR3 is CASSIPTSDTQYF. CDR3 DNA sequence: TGTGCCAGTAGTATCCCCACGTCAGATACGCAGTATTTT.

This clonotype has more than one count but fewer than ten. V usage is TRBV6-6 and J usage is TRBJ2-4, with 10 bases matching TRBD1. This CDR3 comprises 16 residues. After removal of 6 bases from V and 0 bases from J, the junction contained 5 bases not matched to a gene. CDR1 is MNHNY and CDR2 is SVGAGI in the germline V gene (reference sequence). CDR3 in amino acids: CASSDRGRIAKNIQYF. CDR3 bases: TGTGCCAGCAGCGACAGGGGGCGAATAGCCAAAAACATTCAGTACTTC.

This clonotype was counted at least ten times. The chain couples TRBV2 to TRBJ2-7, with D unclear. The germline V gene has CDR1 SNHLY and CDR2 FYNNEI. The length of the CDR3 is 10 residues. V dropped 5 bases and J dropped 6 bases, with 5 bases sitting between them. The CDR3 nucleotides read TGTGCCAGCAGTTATAGCGAGCAGTACTTC. Translating gives CASSYSEQYF.

This clonotype appeared many times. V is TRBV18 and J is TRBJ1-1, with D unclear. Germline V CDR1 and CDR2: KGHSH, LQKENI. CDR3 length: 12 residues. Trimming took 3 bases from V and 0 from J, leaving 2 bases between them. The CDR3 loop is CASSPLNTEAFF. The CDR3 region has the DNA TGTGCCAGCTCACCCCTGAACACTGAAGCTTTCTTT.

This clonotype has more than one count but fewer than ten. The rearrangement uses TRBV11-1 and TRBJ2-1; 9 bases fit TRBD1. This CDR3 contains 17 residues. The V and J ends lost 5 bases and 3 bases, in that order; junction bases with no gene match: 11. The germline CDR1 and CDR2 sequences are SGHAT and FQDESV (reference sequence). CDR3 bases: TGTGCCAGCAGCAAACCTTCTACAGGGGGCTACTACAATGAGCAGTTCTTC. It specifies CASSKPSTGGYYNEQFF.

In this sample, this clonotype turned up many times. This rearrangement joins TRBV5-1 to TRBJ2-5; D is unresolved. Germline CDR1 is SGHRS and CDR2 is YFSETQ. CDR3 length: 11 amino acids. The V end lost 2 bases, the J end lost 5 bases, and 4 bases lay between the germline ends. CDR3 bases: TGCGCCAGCAGCTTTGGGGAGACCCAGTACTTC. Amino acid sequence: CASSFGETQYF.

This clonotype was counted ten times or more. The V call is TRBV5-4, the J call TRBJ2-3; 14 bases agree with TRBD2. This CDR3 is built from 15 residues. The germline gives CDR1 SGHNT, CDR2 YYREEE (reference sequence). Trimming at V came to 0 bases and at J to 8 bases, leaving 2 bases not matched to a gene. DNA for the CDR3: TGTGCCAGCAGCTTGGATGGGACTAGCGGGAGTACGCAGTATTTT. Translation: CASSLDGTSGSTQYF. The full variable domain, completed using reference TRBV5-4 and TRBJ2-3, is ETGVTQSPTHLIKTRGQQVTLRCSSQSGHNTVSWYQQALGQGPQFIFQYYREEENGRGNFPPRFSGLQFPNYSSELNVNALELDDSALYLCASSLDGTSGSTQYFGPGTRLTVL.

This clonotype was detected many times. V gene TRBV7-9 combines with J gene TRBJ2-7, with D unclear. With 1 base removed from V and 6 bases from J, the gap between germline ends came to 7 bases. This CDR3 region has 12 residues. Germline CDR1 is SEHNR and CDR2 is FQNEAQ (reference sequence). The CDR3 DNA reads TGTGCCAGCAGCTTAGTATACCCCGAGCAGTACTTC. This translates into CASSLVYPEQYF.

There are many counts of this clonotype. This chain links TRBV7-9 with TRBJ2-7, with TRBD2 identical over 11 bases. V lost 5 bases to trimming and J lost 2 bases; unmatched junction nucleotides: 2. Germline loops: CDR1 SEHNR, CDR2 FQNEAQ (reference sequence). This CDR3 is built from 14 residues. The CDR3 sequence is CASSRSGRAYEQYF. DNA for the CDR3: TGTGCCAGCAGCCGTAGCGGGAGGGCCTACGAGCAGTACTTC.

This clonotype was picked up a small number of times. The chain uses TRBV19 and TRBJ2-5, with 10 positions matching TRBD2. With 5 bases clipped from V and 5 bases from J, the junction kept 8 bases outside the gene matches. The CDR3 loop spans 15 amino acids. Germline CDR1 reads LNHDA; CDR2 reads SQIVND (reference sequence). CDR3 sequence reads: CASSSPSGSLETQYF. The CDR3 DNA reads as TGTGCCAGTAGTTCTCCTAGCGGGAGCTTGGAGACCCAGTACTTC.

This clonotype showed up many times. This chain links TRBV6-2 or TRBV6-3 with TRBJ1-2, with 7 bases aligning to TRBD1. The germline V gene encodes CDR1 MNHEY and CDR2 SVGEGT. Trimming removed 0 bases from V and 5 bases from J; junction bases left unmatched: 3. This CDR3 region has 14 residues. This CDR3 reads CASSYSAGGYGYTF. CDR3 bases: TGTGCCAGCAGTTACTCTGCAGGGGGATATGGCTACACCTTC.

This clonotype appeared many times. The CDR3 DNA reads TGCAGCGTTGCAGGGGAAAGCACAGATACGCAGTATTTT. It yields the protein CSVAGESTDTQYF. The chain is built from TRBV29-1 and TRBJ2-3, with a weak D call TRBD1 (6 bases). The V gene lost 4 bases and the J gene lost 0 bases, with 8 bases spanning the gap. The CDR3 runs to 13 residues. CDR1 is SQVTM, CDR2 ANQGSEA, per germline.

This clonotype has a count of ten or more. V usage is TRBV5-6 and J usage is TRBJ1-5; D may be TRBD1 (5 bases). The germline gives CDR1 SGHDT, CDR2 YYEEEE. The V and J ends lost 4 bases and 0 bases respectively, with 17 bases between them. This CDR3 is built from 17 residues. This CDR3 reads CASSARGAGYSNQPQHF. As DNA, the CDR3 is TGTGCCAGCAGCGCCAGAGGGGCGGGCTATAGCAATCAGCCCCAGCATTTT.

This clonotype appeared many times. V gene TRBV7-9 combines with J gene TRBJ2-2; D might be TRBD2 (5 bases). Deletions cut 5 bases from V and 4 bases from J, with 14 bases between. Germline V gene sequence: CDR1 SEHNR, CDR2 FQNEAQ (reference sequence). The CDR3 length is 15 residues. CDR3 DNA sequence: TGTGCCAGCAGCCGCACCCTAGGAGGCACCGGGGAGCTGTTTTTT. Its protein product is CASSRTLGGTGELFF.

The sample holds many counts of this clonotype. The chain carries TRBV28 and TRBJ2-7, with 10 bases fitting TRBD2. The trim removed 3 bases at V and 0 bases at J, leaving 5 bases unmatched. The CDR3 contains 16 residues. Germline V CDR1 and CDR2: MDHEN, SYDVKM. In DNA, the CDR3 is TGTGCCAGCAGTTTCTTTAGGACTAGCGGCTCCTACGAGCAGTACTTC. It yields the protein CASSFFRTSGSYEQYF.

This sequence joins TRBV11-2 and TRBJ2-1; D not certain. The V end lost 5 bases, the J end lost 2 bases, and 13 bases lay between the germline ends. The CDR3 is 15 residues long. Looked up from germline, CDR1 is SGHAT and CDR2 is FQNNGV. The CDR3 bases are TGTGCCAGCAGCGGTGCTACGGAAGCCTACAATGAGCAGTTCTTC. This sequence encodes CASSGATEAYNEQFF.

This clonotype was detected many times. V and J are TRBV14 and TRBJ2-1, with 11 bases identical to TRBD1. This CDR3 is 15 amino acids long. After removal of 4 bases from V and 6 bases from J, the junction contained 5 bases not matched to a gene. Germline V gives CDR1 SGHDN, CDR2 FVKESK. CDR3 sequence reads: CASSPGQGARNEQFF. CDR3 nucleotide sequence: TGTGCCAGCAGCCCTGGACAGGGGGCGCGCAATGAGCAGTTCTTC. Full variable domain (missing parts from reference TRBV14 and TRBJ2-1): EAGVTQFPSHSVIEKGQTVTLRCDPISGHDNLYWYRRVMGKEIKFLLHFVKESKQDESGMPNNRFLAERTGGTYSTLKVQPAELEDSGVYFCASSPGQGARNEQFFGPGTRLTVL.

This clonotype was picked up many times. V and J are TRBV7-2 and TRBJ2-3, with 9 bases that match TRBD2. CDR3 length equals 15 residues. Per germline, CDR1 SGHTA and CDR2 FQGNSA. Trimming cost V 3 bases and J 8 bases; bases outside gene matches: 9. The CDR3: CASSFAGGPSGTQYF. In nucleotides, the CDR3 is TGTGCCAGCAGCTTCGCGGGAGGGCCCTCGGGTACGCAGTATTTT.

This clonotype was recorded at least ten times. The V and J genes are TRBV6-5 and TRBJ2-3, with D maybe TRBD1 (6 bases). CDR1 is MNHEY and CDR2 is SVGAGI in the germline V gene. V was shortened by 8 bases and J by 3 bases, with 12 bases between the two germline ends. This CDR3 comprises 13 residues. The CDR3 sequence: CASQGRGTDTQYF. In nucleotides, the CDR3 is TGTGCCAGCCAGGGAAGGGGGACAGATACGCAGTATTTT.